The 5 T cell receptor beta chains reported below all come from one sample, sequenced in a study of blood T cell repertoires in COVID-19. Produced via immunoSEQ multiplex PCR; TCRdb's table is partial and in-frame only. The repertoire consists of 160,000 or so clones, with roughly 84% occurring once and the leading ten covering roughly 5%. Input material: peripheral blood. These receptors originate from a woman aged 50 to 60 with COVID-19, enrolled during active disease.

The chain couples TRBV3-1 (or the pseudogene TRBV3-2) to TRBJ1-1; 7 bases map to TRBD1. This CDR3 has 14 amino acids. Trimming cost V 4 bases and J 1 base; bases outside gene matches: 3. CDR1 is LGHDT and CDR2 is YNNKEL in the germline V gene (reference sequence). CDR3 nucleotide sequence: TGTGCCAGCAGCCCGACAGGGAGGAACACTGAAGCTTTCTTT. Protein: CASSPTGRNTEAFF.

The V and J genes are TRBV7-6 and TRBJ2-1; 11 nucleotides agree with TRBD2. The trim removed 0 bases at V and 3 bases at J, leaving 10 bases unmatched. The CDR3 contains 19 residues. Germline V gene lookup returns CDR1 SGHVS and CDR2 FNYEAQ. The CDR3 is CASSLAETSGANLYNEQFF. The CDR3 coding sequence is TGTGCCAGCAGCTTAGCCGAGACTAGCGGGGCCAATCTCTACAATGAGCAGTTCTTC.

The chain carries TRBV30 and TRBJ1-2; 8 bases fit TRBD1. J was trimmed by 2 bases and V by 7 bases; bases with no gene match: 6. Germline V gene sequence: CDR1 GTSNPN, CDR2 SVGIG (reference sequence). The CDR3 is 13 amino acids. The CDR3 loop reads CAFRDRINYGYTF. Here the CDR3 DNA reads TGTGCCTTTCGGGACAGGATAAACTATGGCTACACCTTC.

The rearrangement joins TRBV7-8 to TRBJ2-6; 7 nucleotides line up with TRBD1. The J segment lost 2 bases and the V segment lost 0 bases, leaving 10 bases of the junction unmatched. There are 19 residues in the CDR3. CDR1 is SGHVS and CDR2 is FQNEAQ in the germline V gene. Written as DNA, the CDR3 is TGTGCCAGCAGCTTAGCGCCGGCCCAGGGGGTCGCTGGGGCCAACGTCCTGACTTTC. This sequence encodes CASSLAPAQGVAGANVLTF.

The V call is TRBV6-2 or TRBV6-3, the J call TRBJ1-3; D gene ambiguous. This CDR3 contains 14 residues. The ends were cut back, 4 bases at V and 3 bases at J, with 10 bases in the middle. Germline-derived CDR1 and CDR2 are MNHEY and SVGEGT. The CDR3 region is CASSSPAGGNTIYF. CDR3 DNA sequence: TGTGCCAGCAGTTCGCCCGCAGGTGGAAACACCATATATTTT.